The present TCR beta chain was sequenced within a study of Ad26.COV2.S vaccination and SARS-CoV-2 variants. At the level of the study: It was the COV1001 Ad26.COV2.S trial arm that included the donor. Into the muscle, Ad26.COV2.S was dosed once or twice, 56 days apart. Study-level results: Total responses of T cells may have been underestimated by the analyses of TCR breadth and depth.

Worth noting for this clone: Its cognate antigen is unknown.

As for treatment: about 20 received Ad26.COV2.S at low or high dose, single or two shots; 5 received placebo; per-sample allocation not given. Sampling occurred on day 63 after the first vaccine or placebo injection. TCRdb's table, derived via immunoSEQ multiplex PCR, lists solely in-frame clones and lacks some. The table includes about 320,000 clones, 85% detected once. Trimming took 7 bases from V and 8 from J, leaving 20 bases between them. CDR1 is MNHEY, CDR2 SMNVEV, per germline (reference sequence). This CDR3 contains 14 residues. The V call is TRBV27, the J call TRBJ1-2; tentative D call: TRBD1 (6 bases). The sample in question was peripheral blood, obtained in a trial of Ad26.COV2.S vaccine versus placebo. This TCR was recovered from a person between 18 and 60 years old who received the Ad26.COV2.S COVID-19 vaccine or a placebo. In DNA form, the CDR3 reads TGTGCCAGCACCGAGACCCCAGGGGCGAGGGGCTACACCTTC. Residues: CASTETPGARGYTF.